A selection of T cell receptor beta chains follows, all from one sample in a study of human T cells and chemical hapten exposure. TCRdb analysed the RACE reads with MiXCR anew, one entry per CDR3 protein. The profile shows about 110,000 distinct CDR3 sequences, more than 9.5% of them singletons. Sequenced here: whole blood, sampled in connection with sensitization to the hapten diphenylcyclopropenone (DPC). All receptors come from a woman in her 40s with alopecia areata. Some clones in this sample may be carry-over from other donors' samples. CDR3s include the opening cysteine and the closing phenylalanine or tryptophan. A D gene is named only where the DNA matches it firmly. Clone size is given for some rows only: seen once, a few or many times, or a class if the clone is expanded.

d_gene | j_gene | abundance | v_gene | CDR3nt | CDR3aa
. | TRBJ2-1 | few | TRBV20-1 | TGCAGTGCTAAACGGACTGAGGACTACAATGAGCAGTTCTTC | CSAKRTEDYNEQFF
. | TRBJ2-7 | few | TRBV19 | TGTGCCAGTACCCCGGGTGGGACCTACGAGCAGTACTTC | CASTPGGTYEQYF
TRBD1 | TRBJ2-3 | . | TRBV11-3 | TGTGCCAGCAGCCCCGGGACAGGGAGAGATACGCAGTATTTT | CASSPGTGRDTQYF
TRBD1 | TRBJ1-2 | . | TRBV4-1 | TGCGCCAGCAGCCCCCGACAGGGAAACTATGGCTACACCTTC | CASSPRQGNYGYTF
TRBD1 | TRBJ2-1 | few | TRBV12-3/TRBV12-4 | TGTGCCAGCAGCGGACAGGGCAACAATGAGCAGTTCTTC | CASSGQGNNEQFF
TRBD2 | TRBJ2-1 | . | TRBV4-2 | TGTGCCAGCAGCCAAGATGGTGGGACTAGCGGTTACAATGAGCAGTTCTTC | CASSQDGGTSGYNEQFF
. | TRBJ1-5 | many | TRBV13 | TGTGCCAGCAGCTTTAGAGGTAGCAATCAGCCCCAGCATTTT | CASSFRGSNQPQHF
TRBD1 | TRBJ1-6 | . | TRBV4-2 | TGTGCCAGCAGCCCGACAGGGGGTGATTCACCCCTCCACTTT | CASSPTGGDSPLHF
TRBD2 | TRBJ2-2 | . | TRBV4-2 | TGTGCCAGCAGCCGCACTAGCGGGAGGGGGGGCTACACCGGGGAGCTGTTTTTT | CASSRTSGRGGYTGELFF
TRBD2 | TRBJ2-7 | few | TRBV9 | TGTGCCAGCAGCGTAGCCGGGGGGGATTTGGAGCAGTACTTC | CASSVAGGDLEQYF
. | TRBJ2-1 | . | TRBV7-9 | TGTGCCAGCAGCTTAAGTGTGAGTAGGCAGTTCTTC | CASSLSVSRQFF
TRBD1 | TRBJ2-7 | many | TRBV27 | TGTGCCAGCAGTGCCCCGGGACAGGGGTTCGGCGAGCAGTACTTC | CASSAPGQGFGEQYF
. | TRBJ1-5 | many | TRBV20-1 | TGCAGTGCTAGAGGAGGGATCAATCAGCCCCAGCATTTT | CSARGGINQPQHF
TRBD2 | TRBJ2-7 | few | TRBV20-1 | TGCAGTGCTTCATTCGGACTAGCGGGGGAGATCGAGTACTTC | CSASFGLAGEIEYF
. | TRBJ1-1 | few | TRBV7-3 | TGTGCCAGCAGCCCCTCCGGCAGGCGGGGCTTGAATGAAGCTTTCTTT | CASSPSGRRGLNEAFF
TRBD2 | TRBJ2-3 | few | TRBV6-2/TRBV6-3 | TGTGCCAGCAGTTACCCCAGAGGGCGCGGGAGAAGCACAGATACGCAGTATTTT | CASSYPRGRGRSTDTQYF
. | TRBJ2-1 | . | TRBV20-1 | TGCAGTGCTACCACGACAGGAGTGTCTGGCTCCTACAATGAGCAGTTCTTC | CSATTTGVSGSYNEQFF
. | TRBJ2-6 | . | TRBV7-8 | TGTGCCAGCAGCCCCCGGGGCAGGGGCTCTGGGGCCAACGTCCTGACTTTC | CASSPRGRGSGANVLTF
. | TRBJ1-2 | many | TRBV19 | TGTGCCAGTAGCCACCTAAAACAGCGAAACTATGGCTACACCTTC | CASSHLKQRNYGYTF
. | TRBJ2-2 | few | TRBV2 | TGTGCCAGCAGGGGCGGGGAGCTGTTTTTT | CASRGGELFF
. | TRBJ1-5 | few | TRBV29-1 | TGCAGCGTTGAAACAGGGTCTGGCAATCAGCCCCAGCATTTT | CSVETGSGNQPQHF
TRBD1 | TRBJ1-3 | . | TRBV7-9 | TGTGCCACCCCAGGGGGTTCGGCAACTGGAAACACCATATATTTT | CATPGGSATGNTIYF
TRBD2 | TRBJ2-1 | many | TRBV11-2 | TGTGCCAGCAGCTTAGGACGCGGGGGGGCCGGCAATGAGCAGTTCTTC | CASSLGRGGAGNEQFF
TRBD2 | TRBJ2-7 | . | TRBV5-4 | TGTGCCAGCAGCTTGGGGGGACTAACGGGATCACCGGAGCAGTACTTC | CASSLGGLTGSPEQYF
. | TRBJ1-1 | few | TRBV6-5 | TGTGCCAGCAGTTACTCGCAGGGAGGGATGAACACTGAAGCTTTCTTT | CASSYSQGGMNTEAFF
. | TRBJ1-6 | many | TRBV7-2 | TGTGCCAGCAGCTCATACGGTTCACCCCTCCACTTT | CASSSYGSPLHF
TRBD1 | TRBJ1-2 | many | TRBV9 | TGTGCCAGCAGCGACAGGGGGTACTATGGCTACACCTTC | CASSDRGYYGYTF
. | TRBJ2-5 | few | TRBV12-3/TRBV12-4 | TGTGCCAGCCCACACGCGGGCCTCTGGGGACTAGAGACCCAGTACTTC | CASPHAGLWGLETQYF
. | TRBJ1-3 | . | TRBV15 | TGTGCCACCAGCTTGGGAAAACGCTCTGGAAACACCATATATTTT | CATSLGKRSGNTIYF
. | TRBJ2-1 | many | TRBV7-2 | TGTGCCAGCAGCTTAGGTCCGAACAATGAGCAGTTCTTC | CASSLGPNNEQFF
TRBD1 | TRBJ1-5 | many | TRBV12-3/TRBV12-4 | TGTGCCAGCAGTTCGCAGGGGGCAGGCAATCAGCCCCAGCATTTT | CASSSQGAGNQPQHF